A selection of T cell receptor beta chains follows, all from one sample in a study of OX40 agonist ivuxolimab in advanced cancers. Profiling relied on immunoSEQ multiplex PCR, and the TCRdb table lists in-frame clones only, not all of them. The sample lists approximately 58,000 clones, 80% to 90% occurring once. The sequenced sample was CD4+ or CD8+ T cells sorted from blood, obtained in a trial of the OX40 agonist ivuxolimab. Receptor source: an adult with an advanced solid tumor such as melanoma, head and neck, liver or kidney cancer. Both conserved end residues are trimmed from each CDR3. Fields, in order: J gene, clone size, V gene, CDR3 protein. The listing skips clone size in some rows; elsewhere it reads once, few, many or a size class.

j_gene: TRBJ2-7
abundance: few
v_gene: TRBV5-1
CDR3aa: ASSLYDLNEQY

j_gene: TRBJ1-4
abundance: .
v_gene: TRBV28
CDR3aa: ASSLSGHRTNEKLF

j_gene: TRBJ1-5
abundance: .
v_gene: TRBV18
CDR3aa: ASSLAVISMDNQPQH

j_gene: TRBJ1-1
abundance: .
v_gene: TRBV6-5
CDR3aa: ASSSTVSTEAF

j_gene: TRBJ1-1
abundance: .
v_gene: TRBV29-1
CDR3aa: SVVVGTEAF

j_gene: TRBJ2-1
abundance: once
v_gene: TRBV29-1
CDR3aa: SGRTVYNEQF

j_gene: TRBJ1-2
abundance: .
v_gene: TRBV29-1
CDR3aa: SSGGDGYT

j_gene: TRBJ2-6
abundance: .
v_gene: TRBV27
CDR3aa: ASSFQIQGSGANVLT

j_gene: TRBJ1-1
abundance: .
v_gene: TRBV18
CDR3aa: ASSLNRDSNTEAF

j_gene: TRBJ1-6
abundance: .
v_gene: TRBV4-2
CDR3aa: ASSQGSQGNSPLH

j_gene: TRBJ2-3
abundance: once
v_gene: TRBV11-2
CDR3aa: ASSFAGTSGGDTQY

j_gene: TRBJ1-5
abundance: .
v_gene: TRBV4-2
CDR3aa: ASSQDPGTDQPQH

j_gene: TRBJ2-2
abundance: once
v_gene: TRBV19
CDR3aa: ASSITGLGGELF

j_gene: TRBJ1-5
abundance: .
v_gene: TRBV19
CDR3aa: ASRPSGQLIMQPQH

j_gene: TRBJ1-5
abundance: .
v_gene: TRBV28
CDR3aa: ASSTAEWPQH

j_gene: TRBJ2-7
abundance: once
v_gene: TRBV11-1
CDR3aa: ASSRANTHYEQY

j_gene: TRBJ2-5
abundance: .
v_gene: TRBV5-6
CDR3aa: ASSHQETQY

j_gene: TRBJ1-1
abundance: few
v_gene: TRBV4-1
CDR3aa: ASRVRALNTEAF

j_gene: TRBJ1-2
abundance: .
v_gene: TRBV7-2
CDR3aa: ASSLGRGHYGYT

j_gene: TRBJ2-1
abundance: .
v_gene: TRBV11-3
CDR3aa: ASSLGGQGINEQF

j_gene: TRBJ2-4
abundance: .
v_gene: TRBV28
CDR3aa: ATSPPTFVAKNIQY

j_gene: TRBJ1-5
abundance: .
v_gene: TRBV4-1
CDR3aa: ASSQASRGNQPQH

j_gene: TRBJ1-1
abundance: .
v_gene: TRBV5-5
CDR3aa: ASSFLRPGTEAF

j_gene: TRBJ1-1
abundance: .
v_gene: TRBV6-6
CDR3aa: ASSYSDDLNTEAF

j_gene: TRBJ1-2
abundance: .
v_gene: TRBV15
CDR3aa: ATSRVGGLVGYT

j_gene: TRBJ1-2
abundance: .
v_gene: TRBV28
CDR3aa: ASSLSRGRDA

j_gene: TRBJ1-1
abundance: .
v_gene: TRBV5-4
CDR3aa: ASSPGQGHTEAF

j_gene: TRBJ2-2
abundance: .
v_gene: TRBV9
CDR3aa: ASSVDMVTGELF

j_gene: TRBJ2-2
abundance: .
v_gene: TRBV30
CDR3aa: AWDTGTGDTGELF

j_gene: TRBJ2-2
abundance: medium-sized
v_gene: TRBV7-3
CDR3aa: ASSPLAGRDAGELF

j_gene: TRBJ2-7
abundance: .
v_gene: TRBV5-4
CDR3aa: ASSLGLAGGRGEQY